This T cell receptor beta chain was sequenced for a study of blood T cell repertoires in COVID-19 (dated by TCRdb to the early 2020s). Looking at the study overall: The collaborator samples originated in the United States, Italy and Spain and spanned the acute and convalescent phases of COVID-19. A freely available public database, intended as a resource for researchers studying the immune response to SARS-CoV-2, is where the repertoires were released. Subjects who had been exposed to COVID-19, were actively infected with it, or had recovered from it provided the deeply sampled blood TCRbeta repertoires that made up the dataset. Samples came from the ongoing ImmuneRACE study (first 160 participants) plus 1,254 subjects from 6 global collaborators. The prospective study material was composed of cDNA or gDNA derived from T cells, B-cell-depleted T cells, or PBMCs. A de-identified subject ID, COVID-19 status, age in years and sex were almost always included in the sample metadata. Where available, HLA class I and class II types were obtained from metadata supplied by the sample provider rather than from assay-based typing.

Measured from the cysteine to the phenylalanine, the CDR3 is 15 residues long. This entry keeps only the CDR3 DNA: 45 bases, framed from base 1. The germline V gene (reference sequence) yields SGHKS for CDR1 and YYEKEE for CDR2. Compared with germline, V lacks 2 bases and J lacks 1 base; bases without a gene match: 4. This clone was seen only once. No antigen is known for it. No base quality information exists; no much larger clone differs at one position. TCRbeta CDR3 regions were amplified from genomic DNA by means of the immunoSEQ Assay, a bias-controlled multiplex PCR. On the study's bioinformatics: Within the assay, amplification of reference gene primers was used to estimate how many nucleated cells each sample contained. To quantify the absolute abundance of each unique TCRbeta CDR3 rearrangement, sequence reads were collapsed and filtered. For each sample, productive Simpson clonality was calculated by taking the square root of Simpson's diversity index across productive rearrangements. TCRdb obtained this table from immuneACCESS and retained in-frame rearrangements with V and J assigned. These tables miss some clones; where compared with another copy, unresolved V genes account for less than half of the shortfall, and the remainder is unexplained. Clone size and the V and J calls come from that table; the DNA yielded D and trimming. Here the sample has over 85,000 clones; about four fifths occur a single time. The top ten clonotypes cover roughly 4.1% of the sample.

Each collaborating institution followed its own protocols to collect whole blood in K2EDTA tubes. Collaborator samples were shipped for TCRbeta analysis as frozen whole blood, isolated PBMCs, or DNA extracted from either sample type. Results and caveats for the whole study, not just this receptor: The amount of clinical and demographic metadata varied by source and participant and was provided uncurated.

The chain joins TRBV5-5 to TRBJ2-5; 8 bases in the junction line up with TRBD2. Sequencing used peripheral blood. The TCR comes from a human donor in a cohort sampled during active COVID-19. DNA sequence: TGTGCCAGCAGCTTTAGCGGGGCTAGCCAAGAGACCCAGTACTTC. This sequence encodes CASSFSGASQETQYF. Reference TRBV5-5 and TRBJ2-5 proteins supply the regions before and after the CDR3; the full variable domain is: DAGVTQSPTHLIKTRGQQVTLRCSPISGHKSVSWYQQVLGQGPQFIFQYYEKEERGRGNFPDRFSARQFPNYSSELNVNALLLGDSALYLCASSFSGASQETQYFGPGTRLLVL.